One and the same sample provided the 25 T cell receptor beta chains below, sequenced in a study of identifying expanded T cells in peripheral blood. Sequencing used immunoSEQ multiplex PCR; TCRdb keeps in-frame clones, though not all of them. Among about 90,000 clones listed, 86% were seen once. Sequences were obtained from blood. Receptor source: a person aged 18 to 70 in good health.

This CDR3 reads CASSLTDSSNQPQHF. CDR3 coding DNA: TGTGCCAGCAGCCTTACGGACAGCTCCAATCAGCCCCAGCATTTT. The chain has TRBV7-9 and TRBJ1-5; a weak D match, TRBD1 (6 bases). Trimming took off 5 bases at V and 3 bases at J, with 14 bases between the two ends. Germline V gene data show CDR1 as SEHNR and CDR2 as FQNEAQ (reference sequence). The CDR3 covers 15 residues.

This clone has more than one count but fewer than ten. The chain combines TRBV21-1 with TRBJ2-7; TRBD1 is the table's D call, not checked against the DNA. TRBV21-1 is classified as a pseudogene. This CDR3 has 13 amino acids. CDR3 in amino acids: CASSGRNYEEQYF. CDR3 DNA sequence: TGTGCCAGCAGCGGCAGGAATTACGAGGAGCAGTACTTC.

The genes are TRBV5-1 and TRBJ1-2; weak D call: TRBD1 (5 bases). V lost 2 bases and J 0 bases, leaving 8 bases between the germline ends. CDR1 SGHRS and CDR2 YFSETQ come from the germline V gene. The CDR3 sequence is 14 residues long. The CDR3 reads CASSLVTANYGYTF. The DNA for the CDR3 is TGCGCCAGCAGCTTAGTGACAGCTAACTATGGCTACACCTTC.

V gene TRBV6-6 combines with J gene TRBJ2-7; 7 nucleotides match TRBD1. The germline gives CDR1 MNHNY, CDR2 SVGAGI (reference sequence). The CDR3 is made up of 15 amino acids. Unmatched junction bases numbered 10, after V lost 5 bases and J lost 3 bases. Here the CDR3 DNA reads TGTGCCAGCAGTACGCCGGGACAGAACTTCTACGAGCAGTACTTC. It specifies CASSTPGQNFYEQYF.

The chain links TRBV7-9 to TRBJ2-7; the D is unclear. Per the germline V gene, CDR1 is SEHNR and CDR2 is FQNEAQ (reference sequence). The germline V and J ends were trimmed by 2 bases and 2 bases, with 16 bases remaining between them. This CDR3 has 16 residues. The CDR3 bases are TGTGCCAGCAGCTTACCCAAAACCCCTGAACCCTACGAGCAGTACTTC. Its protein product is CASSLPKTPEPYEQYF.

The gene calls are TRBV7-9 and TRBJ1-2, with D perhaps TRBD1 (6 bases). The CDR3 has 14 residues. Per the germline V gene, CDR1 is SEHNR and CDR2 is FQNEAQ (reference sequence). V was clipped by 5 bases and J by 4 bases, with 14 bases between them. CDR3 region: CASSPDRPPYGYTF. The CDR3 nucleotides read TGTGCCAGCAGCCCTGACAGGCCTCCCTATGGCTACACCTTC.

This chain joins TRBV7-3 and TRBJ2-5; 8 bases fit TRBD1. V gave up 5 bases and J gave up 5 bases; unmatched junction bases: 16. CDR1 and CDR2 (germline): SGHTA, FQGTGA. CDR3 size: 17 residues. The CDR3 loop reads CASSKYATQGGSETQYF. The CDR3 DNA sequence: TGTGCCAGCAGCAAATACGCCACACAGGGGGGTTCGGAGACCCAGTACTTC. The whole variable domain, remainder taken from reference TRBV7-3 and TRBJ2-5, is GAGVSQTPSNKVTEKGKYVELRCDPISGHTALYWYRQSLGQGPEFLIYFQGTGAADDSGLPNDRFFAVRPEGSVSTLKIQRTERGDSAVYLCASSKYATQGGSETQYFGPGTRLLVL.

This clone came up a few times. The J gene is TRBJ2-5, the V gene TRBV4-1, with D possibly called TRBD1 or TRBD2 (5 bases each). Germline assignment: CDR1 MGHRA and CDR2 YSYEKL. The V end was cut by 0 bases, the J end by 7 bases, with 24 bases between. The CDR3 length is 18 residues. CDR3: CASSQDAAPGPLKGTQYF. CDR3 DNA sequence: TGCGCCAGCAGCCAAGACGCGGCTCCGGGACCCCTAAAGGGGACCCAGTACTTC.

The rearrangement uses TRBV11-1 and TRBJ2-7; D is uncertain. The V end was cut by 2 bases, the J end by 4 bases, with 3 bases between. Germline V gene data show CDR1 as SGHAT and CDR2 as FQDESV (reference sequence). The length of the CDR3 is 11 residues. The CDR3 region has the DNA TGTGCCAGCAGCTTACCATACGAGCAGTACTTC. This translates into CASSLPYEQYF. Using reference TRBV11-1 and TRBJ2-7 for the parts outside the CDR3, the full variable domain is EAEVAQSPRYKITEKSQAVAFWCDPISGHATLYWYRQILGQGPELLVQFQDESVVDDSQLPKDRFSAERLKGVDSTLKIQPAELGDSAMYLCASSLPYEQYFGPGTRLTVT.

This sequence joins TRBV18 and TRBJ2-3; 9 bases are shared with TRBD2. CDR1 KGHSH and CDR2 LQKENI come from the germline V gene. Germline trimming cut 3 bases from V and 6 bases from J; bases unmatched to any gene: 10. The CDR3 spans 16 residues. The CDR3 sequence: CASSPGIAGAGDTQYF. CDR3 nucleotide sequence: TGTGCCAGCTCACCGGGTATAGCGGGGGCCGGGGATACGCAGTATTTT.

CDR3 residues: CASKEGEQFF. The CDR3 nucleotides are TGTGCCAGCAAGGAGGGTGAGCAGTTCTTC. The chain uses TRBV6-1 and TRBJ2-1; a possible D gene is TRBD2 (6 bases). The CDR3 runs to 10 residues. CDR1 is MNHNS and CDR2 is SASEGT in the germline V gene. V lost 7 bases, J lost 9 bases, and 7 bases lay in between.

This chain uses TRBV6-4 with TRBJ1-1; no definite D call. Between the trimmed V and J ends, which lost 6 bases and 3 bases, there was a span of 2 bases. CDR3 length: 10 amino acids. CDR1 and CDR2 (germline): MRHNA, SNTAGT. CDR3 in amino acids: CASRDTEAFF. CDR3 coding DNA: TGTGCCAGCAGGGACACTGAAGCTTTCTTT.

The genes are TRBV5-6 and TRBJ2-5; D is undetermined. Germline V gene sequence: CDR1 SGHDT, CDR2 YYEEEE. The V gene lost 0 bases and the J gene lost 3 bases, with 6 bases spanning the gap. The CDR3 totals 13 residues. The CDR3 DNA sequence: TGTGCCAGCAGCTTGGACAAAAAAGAGACCCAGTACTTC. This translates into CASSLDKKETQYF.

This sequence joins TRBV14 and TRBJ2-2; D is uncertain. Germline CDR1 reads SGHDN; CDR2 reads FVKESK. The CDR3 loop spans 16 amino acids. The V end lost 0 bases, the J end lost 0 bases, and 8 bases lay between the germline ends. The CDR3 coding sequence is TGTGCCAGCAGCCAAGATGCCCTATCGAACACCGGGGAGCTGTTTTTT. This codes for CASSQDALSNTGELFF. Full variable domain (missing parts from reference TRBV14 and TRBJ2-2): EAGVTQFPSHSVIEKGQTVTLRCDPISGHDNLYWYRRVMGKEIKFLLHFVKESKQDESGMPNNRFLAERTGGTYSTLKVQPAELEDSGVYFCASSQDALSNTGELFFGEGSRLTVL.

The chain has TRBV7-7 and TRBJ2-1, with TRBD2 matching 11 bases. Germline V gene sequence: CDR1 SSHAT, CDR2 FNYEAQ (reference sequence). The CDR3 contains 15 residues. V was clipped by 5 bases and J by 10 bases; unmatched bases: 10. CDR3 loop: CASSKTSGEKVEQFF. Here the CDR3 DNA reads TGTGCCAGCAGCAAGACTAGCGGGGAGAAAGTCGAGCAGTTCTTC.

The chain links TRBV5-4 to TRBJ1-2; D unclear. The V gene's germline CDR1 is SGHNT and CDR2 YYREEE (reference sequence). Trimming took off 1 base at V and 8 bases at J, with 18 bases between the two ends. The CDR3 length is 15 residues. DNA of the CDR3: TGTGCCAGCAGCTTGTATGGACCGGATTTAAACGGCTACACCTTC. Translated: CASSLYGPDLNGYTF.

This clone appeared many times. V and J are TRBV7-2 and TRBJ1-2; D is uncertain. V lost 4 bases to trimming and J lost 7 bases, with 13 bases between them. Germline-derived CDR1 and CDR2 are SGHTA and FQGNSA. This CDR3 comprises 13 residues. For the CDR3, the DNA is TGTGCCAGCAGCTCGTCGAATGTGGGTGGCTACACCTTC. Translating it yields CASSSSNVGGYTF.

V is TRBV5-4 and J is TRBJ1-1; D call uncertain. Germline loops: CDR1 SGHNT, CDR2 YYREEE (reference sequence). The CDR3 is 17 residues long. V lost 1 base, J lost 0 bases, and 16 bases lay in between. In DNA form, the CDR3 reads TGTGCCAGCAGCTTGTTGTTGGGCGCGGAATTGAACACTGAAGCTTTCTTT. Protein: CASSLLLGAELNTEAFF. The complete variable domain, with remaining parts taken from reference TRBV5-4 and TRBJ1-1, reads ETGVTQSPTHLIKTRGQQVTLRCSSQSGHNTVSWYQQALGQGPQFIFQYYREEENGRGNFPPRFSGLQFPNYSSELNVNALELDDSALYLCASSLLLGAELNTEAFFGQGTRLTVV.

V and J are TRBV29-1 and TRBJ2-1, with D possibly TRBD2 on 6 matching bases. The CDR3 extends over 12 amino acids. Deletions cut 6 bases from V and 10 bases from J, with 16 bases between. Germline CDR1 SQVTM, CDR2 ANQGSEA. In DNA form, the CDR3 reads TGCAGCGTCCCCCGTCGGGCGGGGGAGCAGTTCTTC. Protein: CSVPRRAGEQFF.

The chain carries TRBV28 and TRBJ1-1, with D possibly being TRBD1 (6 bases). The CDR3 has 16 residues. V was pared by 0 bases and J by 1 base, with 12 bases between. Germline values: CDR1 MDHEN, CDR2 SYDVKM. The CDR3 region is CASSLWGRGWNTEAFF. The CDR3 coding sequence is TGTGCCAGCAGTTTATGGGGCAGGGGCTGGAACACTGAAGCTTTCTTT. The full variable domain, rest sourced from reference TRBV28 and TRBJ1-1, is DVKVTQSSRYLVKRTGEKVFLECVQDMDHENMFWYRQDPGLGLRLIYFSYDVKMKEKGDIPEGYSVSREKKERFSLILESASTNQTSMYLCASSLWGRGWNTEAFFGQGTRLTVV.

This clone was detected only once. This rearrangement joins TRBV27 to TRBJ2-2, with D possibly TRBD1 on 5 matching bases. Trimming took 9 bases from V and 5 from J, leaving 16 bases between them. The CDR3 extends over 14 amino acids. In germline, CDR1 is MNHEY, CDR2 SMNVEV (reference sequence). CDR3 in amino acids: CASLGQGNTGELFF. The CDR3, as DNA: TGTGCCAGTCTTGGTCAGGGAAATACCGGGGAGCTGTTTTTT.

V usage is TRBV14 and J usage is TRBJ2-5, with D uncertain. This CDR3 has 14 amino acids. Trimming removed 1 base from V and 5 bases from J, with 11 bases in between. CDR1 and CDR2 from the germline V gene are SGHDN and FVKESK. CDR3 in amino acids: CASSQVKRMETQYF. The CDR3 nucleotides are TGTGCCAGCAGCCAAGTCAAGAGGATGGAGACCCAGTACTTC.

The chain links TRBV4-3 to TRBJ1-2, with D tentatively TRBD1 (5 bases). V gave up 0 bases and J gave up 7 bases, with 12 bases separating them. Germline CDR1 is LGHNA and CDR2 is YSLEER. CDR3 length equals 14 residues. This CDR3 reads CASSQDRGVTGYTF. CDR3 bases: TGCGCCAGCAGCCAAGACCGGGGGGTGACTGGCTACACCTTC.

The rearrangement joins TRBV5-4 to TRBJ1-2; 10 bases align to TRBD1. This CDR3 is built from 15 residues. The V gene's germline CDR1 is SGHNT and CDR2 YYREEE (reference sequence). V lost 4 bases to trimming and J lost 6 bases; unmatched junction nucleotides: 9. DNA for the CDR3: TGTGCCAGCAGCACCCCCGGGACAGGGGTGCATGGCTACACCTTC. Translating it yields CASSTPGTGVHGYTF.

The gene calls are TRBV5-1 and TRBJ1-1; no clear D. Trimming pared 2 bases from V and 1 base from J, leaving 12 bases between. The germline V gene encodes CDR1 SGHRS and CDR2 YFSETQ. This CDR3 spans 15 amino acids. CDR3 nucleotides: TGCGCCAGCAGCTTAATACAACTGGGGAACACTGAAGCTTTCTTT. It yields the protein CASSLIQLGNTEAFF.